The rows below give T cell receptor beta chains drawn from one sample of a study of cytomegalovirus exposure and HLA in healthy donors. Sequencing was performed with immunoSEQ multiplex PCR; in TCRdb, only in-frame clones are kept and a portion is missing. The repertoire holds 150,000 to 180,000 clones, with roughly 77% as singletons. Sequenced sample: PBMCs. The source is a man younger than 45 in good health and CMV-seropositive. CDR3s include the opening cysteine and the closing phenylalanine or tryptophan. A D gene is named only where the DNA matches it firmly. Only some rows state a clone size, as once, few, many or a class for expanded clones.

abundance: NA
d_gene: TRBD1
j_gene: TRBJ1-2
v_gene: TRBV10-3
len: 13
CDR3nt: TGTGCCATCACCCCGACAGGGAATTATGGCTACACCTTC
CDR3aa: CAITPTGNYGYTF

abundance: NA
d_gene: TRBD1
j_gene: TRBJ1-2
v_gene: TRBV28
len: 13
CDR3nt: TGTGCCAGCAGTTCATCAGGGGGCTATGGCTACACCTTC
CDR3aa: CASSSSGGYGYTF

abundance: few
d_gene: NA
j_gene: TRBJ2-4
v_gene: TRBV5-4
len: 12
CDR3nt: TGTGCCAGCAGCTATGTAGTAGTGATTCAGTACTTC
CDR3aa: CASSYVVVIQYF

abundance: NA
d_gene: NA
j_gene: TRBJ1-5
v_gene: TRBV7-2
len: 14
CDR3nt: TGTGCCAGCAGCTTACGGCGGAGCAATCAGCCCCAGCATTTT
CDR3aa: CASSLRRSNQPQHF

abundance: NA
d_gene: NA
j_gene: TRBJ2-2
v_gene: TRBV5-1
len: 14
CDR3nt: TGCGCCAGCAGCACCGCCAGGGGTACCGGGGAGCTGTTTTTT
CDR3aa: CASSTARGTGELFF

abundance: NA
d_gene: TRBD1
j_gene: TRBJ2-2
v_gene: TRBV11-2
len: 18
CDR3nt: TGTGCCAGCAGCTTAGTCCGTCCCGGGACAGGGAACACCGGGGAGCTGTTTTTT
CDR3aa: CASSLVRPGTGNTGELFF

abundance: NA
d_gene: TRBD1
j_gene: TRBJ2-7
v_gene: TRBV27
len: 13
CDR3nt: TGTGCCAGCAGTTTAGCAGGGGGCCGGGAGCAGTACTTC
CDR3aa: CASSLAGGREQYF

abundance: few
d_gene: NA
j_gene: TRBJ1-1
v_gene: TRBV29-1
len: 11
CDR3nt: TGCAGCGCGGACAGTAACACTGAAGCTTTCTTT
CDR3aa: CSADSNTEAFF

abundance: NA
d_gene: TRBD2
j_gene: TRBJ2-7
v_gene: TRBV6-6
len: 16
CDR3nt: TGTGCCAGCGCGACACAACGGCGGGGGTCGACCTACGAGCAGTACTTC
CDR3aa: CASATQRRGSTYEQYF

abundance: few
d_gene: NA
j_gene: TRBJ1-5
v_gene: TRBV19
len: 14
CDR3nt: TGTGCCAGTAAGGCCTGGAGCGATAATCAGCCCCAGCATTTT
CDR3aa: CASKAWSDNQPQHF

abundance: NA
d_gene: NA
j_gene: TRBJ2-5
v_gene: TRBV6-5
len: 13
CDR3nt: TGTGCCAGCAGGTTTCAGGACCAAGAGACCCAGTACTTC
CDR3aa: CASRFQDQETQYF

abundance: NA
d_gene: TRBD1
j_gene: TRBJ2-2
v_gene: TRBV14
len: 17
CDR3nt: TGTGCCAGCAGCCGGGACAGGGTATCCGAAGTGTCCGGGGAGCTGTTTTTT
CDR3aa: CASSRDRVSEVSGELFF

abundance: NA
d_gene: NA
j_gene: TRBJ2-7
v_gene: TRBV19
len: 12
CDR3nt: TGTGCCAGTAGTATAGCGGCGGGCGAGCAGTACTTC
CDR3aa: CASSIAAGEQYF

abundance: NA
d_gene: TRBD1
j_gene: TRBJ2-1
v_gene: TRBV9
len: 17
CDR3nt: TGTGCCAGCAGCCCCGCTCCCCGGGACAGGGCGGGCAATGAGCAGTTCTTC
CDR3aa: CASSPAPRDRAGNEQFF

abundance: NA
d_gene: NA
j_gene: TRBJ1-2
v_gene: TRBV6-5
len: 15
CDR3nt: TGTGCCAGCAGCCCCCAAGTAGCCTGGCCCCATGGCTACACCTTC
CDR3aa: CASSPQVAWPHGYTF

abundance: few
d_gene: TRBD1
j_gene: TRBJ1-2
v_gene: TRBV9
len: 14
CDR3nt: TGTGCCAGCAGCGTAGATCAGGGGGCTGGTGGCTACACCTTC
CDR3aa: CASSVDQGAGGYTF

abundance: few
d_gene: TRBD1
j_gene: TRBJ2-3
v_gene: TRBV19
len: 15
CDR3nt: TGTGCCAGTAGTTCCTTGACAGGGAACACAGATACGCAGTATTTT
CDR3aa: CASSSLTGNTDTQYF